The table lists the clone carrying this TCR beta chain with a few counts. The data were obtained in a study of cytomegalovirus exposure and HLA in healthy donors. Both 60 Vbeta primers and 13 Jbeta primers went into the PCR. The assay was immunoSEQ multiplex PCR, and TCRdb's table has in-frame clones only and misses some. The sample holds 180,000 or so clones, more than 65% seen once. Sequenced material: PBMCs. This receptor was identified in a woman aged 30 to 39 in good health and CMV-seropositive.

In DNA form, the CDR3 reads TGTGCCAGCAGCAAAGATCCTAGCGGGGGGGTTGAGACCCAGTACTTC. Translation gives CASSKDPSGGVETQYF. The V and J genes are TRBV21-1 and TRBJ2-5; the DNA was not used to check the table's D call, TRBD2. TRBV21-1 is a pseudogene locus. CDR3 length equals 16 residues.